Each of the 21 T cell receptor beta chains below was sequenced from the same sample in a study. Assay: immunoSEQ multiplex PCR; the TCRdb copy retains only in-frame clones and omits some. The sample records tens of thousands of clones, just under 95% being singletons. The specimen was PBMCs. The receptors shown here come from a man between 40 and 49 years old with rheumatoid arthritis.

V and J are TRBV7-2 and TRBJ2-1, with D possibly matching TRBD2 (5 bases). The CDR3 has 15 amino acids. With 4 bases removed from V and 3 bases from J, the gap between germline ends came to 13 bases. CDR1 SGHTA and CDR2 FQGNSA come from the germline V gene. CDR3 nucleotide sequence: TGTGCCAGCAGCTCGGGGTCGATAGGCTACAATGAGCAGTTCTTC. Protein sequence: CASSSGSIGYNEQFF.

This chain links TRBV27 with TRBJ1-2; tentative D call: TRBD1 (6 bases). Trimming took off 8 bases at V and 5 bases at J, with 15 bases between the two ends. Looked up from germline, CDR1 is MNHEY and CDR2 is SMNVEV (reference sequence). The CDR3 extends over 13 amino acids. DNA for the CDR3: TGTGCCAGCTCCCCCAGGGGTCAGTATGGCTACACCTTC. Translating it yields CASSPRGQYGYTF.

This chain uses TRBV14 with TRBJ1-1; no firm D call. V was shortened by 0 bases and J by 1 base, with 3 bases between the two germline ends. In germline, CDR1 is SGHDN, CDR2 FVKESK. The CDR3 is 13 amino acids. DNA of the CDR3: TGTGCCAGCAGCCAAGACCGGAACACTGAAGCTTTCTTT. It specifies CASSQDRNTEAFF.

The chain uses TRBV5-1 and TRBJ2-1; tentatively, D is TRBD1 or TRBD2 (5 bases each). The V end lost 1 base, the J end lost 7 bases, and 12 bases lay between the germline ends. CDR3 length: 14 residues. From germline, CDR1 is SGHRS and CDR2 YFSETQ. The CDR3 DNA reads TGCGCCAGCAGCTTGACGGGACGTCCAAATGAGCAGTTCTTC. Residues: CASSLTGRPNEQFF.

This sequence joins TRBV5-1 and TRBJ1-1; TRBD1 matches at 7 bases. Germline values: CDR1 SGHRS, CDR2 YFSETQ. Unmatched junction bases numbered 5, after V lost 5 bases and J lost 1 base. The length of the CDR3 is 14 residues. The CDR3 reads CASRPTGTNTEAFF. The CDR3 DNA follows: TGCGCCAGCAGACCGACAGGGACGAACACTGAAGCTTTCTTT.

The V gene is TRBV18, the J gene TRBJ2-7; tentatively, D is TRBD1 (6 bases). Trimming took 6 bases from V and 7 from J, leaving 16 bases between them. Germline V gene data show CDR1 as KGHSH and CDR2 as LQKENI. This CDR3 has 13 amino acids. CDR3 sequence (DNA): TGTGCCAGCTCCGTACAGGGCTCGGGGGAGCAGTACTTC. Its protein is CASSVQGSGEQYF.

V gene TRBV18 combines with J gene TRBJ1-1; D unresolved. The germline V gene has CDR1 KGHSH and CDR2 LQKENI. The CDR3 totals 14 residues. V was pared by 0 bases and J by 2 bases, with 7 bases between. The DNA for the CDR3 is TGTGCCAGCTCACCACCGAGGAAAAACACTGAAGCTTTCTTT. Translated: CASSPPRKNTEAFF.

The chain links TRBV11-3 to TRBJ2-1, with 10 bases fitting TRBD2. The CDR3 has 17 amino acids. Germline V gene lookup returns CDR1 SGHNT and CDR2 YENEEA. Germline trimming cut 4 bases from V and 7 bases from J; bases unmatched to any gene: 13. The CDR3 protein is CASSSPYGASGRNEQFF. In DNA form, the CDR3 reads TGTGCCAGCAGCTCTCCATACGGGGCTAGCGGGAGAAATGAGCAGTTCTTC.

This CDR3 is CASRESGARQPQHF. In DNA form, the CDR3 reads TGTGCCAGCAGAGAGTCAGGGGCCCGGCAGCCCCAGCATTTT. The chain combines TRBV6-5 with TRBJ1-5, with D perhaps TRBD1 (6 bases). Trimming took off 6 bases at V and 7 bases at J, with 16 bases between the two ends. Germline assignment: CDR1 MNHEY and CDR2 SVGAGI. This CDR3 contains 14 residues.

The CDR3 DNA reads TGTGCCAGCAGTTCTCAGCGGGGAGGATTCTACGAGCAGTACTTC. It specifies CASSSQRGGFYEQYF. J is TRBJ2-7 and V is TRBV28, with 7 bases aligning to TRBD2. Germline V gene lookup returns CDR1 MDHEN and CDR2 SYDVKM. The CDR3 is 15 amino acids. Unmatched junction bases numbered 9, after V lost 4 bases and J lost 3 bases. The entire variable domain, with the rest obtained from reference TRBV28 and TRBJ2-7, is as follows: DVKVTQSSRYLVKRTGEKVFLECVQDMDHENMFWYRQDPGLGLRLIYFSYDVKMKEKGDIPEGYSVSREKKERFSLILESASTNQTSMYLCASSSQRGGFYEQYFGPGTRLTVT.

The chain employs TRBV28 and TRBJ2-1; 9 nucleotides agree with TRBD2. In germline, CDR1 is MDHEN, CDR2 SYDVKM. This CDR3 contains 16 residues. V was clipped by 4 bases and J by 1 base; unmatched bases: 5. CDR3 sequence reads: CASSSSLAGSYNEQFF. The CDR3 bases are TGTGCCAGCAGTTCCTCCCTAGCGGGGTCCTACAATGAGCAGTTCTTC.

The chain joins TRBV7-9 to TRBJ2-2, with D possibly being TRBD1 (5 bases). CDR3 size: 14 residues. The germline gives CDR1 SEHNR, CDR2 FQNEAQ (reference sequence). Trimming removed 5 bases from V and 4 bases from J, with 11 bases in between. The CDR3 DNA is TGTGCCAGCAGCCGGACATCCACCACCGGGGAGCTGTTTTTT. Protein sequence: CASSRTSTTGELFF.

The J gene is TRBJ2-7, the V gene TRBV11-1, with 7 bases matching TRBD2. Per germline, CDR1 SGHAT and CDR2 FQDESV (reference sequence). The CDR3 runs to 15 residues. With V trimmed by 4 bases and J by 4 bases, 10 bases remained unmatched. The CDR3 here is CASSSTIRGDYEQYF. The CDR3 region has the DNA TGTGCCAGCAGCTCTACAATACGGGGGGATTACGAGCAGTACTTC. The complete variable domain, with remaining parts taken from reference TRBV11-1 and TRBJ2-7, reads EAEVAQSPRYKITEKSQAVAFWCDPISGHATLYWYRQILGQGPELLVQFQDESVVDDSQLPKDRFSAERLKGVDSTLKIQPAELGDSAMYLCASSSTIRGDYEQYFGPGTRLTVT.

The V gene is TRBV6-4, the J gene TRBJ2-3; D gene uncertain. Germline CDR1 and CDR2: MRHNA and SNTAGT. Trimming removed 8 bases from V and 4 bases from J, with 19 bases in between. The CDR3 length is 15 residues. CDR3 nucleotides: TGTGCCAGCCGCCCGCAAAGCGCTTTGTCAGATACGCAGTATTTT. Encoded protein: CASRPQSALSDTQYF.

The chain combines TRBV29-1 with TRBJ2-1; 8 bases fit TRBD2. Germline-derived CDR1 and CDR2 are SQVTM and ANQGSEA. V shed 3 bases, J shed 7 bases, and the junction held 2 bases outside the gene matches. This CDR3 contains 12 residues. CDR3 bases: TGCAGCGTTGACGGGAGGGCGAATGAGCAGTTCTTC. Translation gives CSVDGRANEQFF.

This clone was observed once. This sequence joins TRBV5-1 and TRBJ1-1; D gene uncertain. The germline V and J ends were trimmed by 0 bases and 4 bases, with 7 bases remaining between them. This CDR3 has 13 amino acids. CDR1 is SGHRS, CDR2 YFSETQ, per germline. CDR3 sequence: CASSLEMGTEAFF. The DNA of the CDR3 is TGCGCCAGCAGCTTGGAGATGGGCACTGAAGCTTTCTTT.

V and J are TRBV28 and TRBJ1-5; 10 nucleotides line up with TRBD1. CDR1 MDHEN and CDR2 SYDVKM come from the germline V gene. The CDR3 is 17 residues long. The trim removed 4 bases at V and 2 bases at J, leaving 8 bases unmatched. CDR3 DNA: TGTGCCAGCAGTTCCCCGGACAGGGGGTTTCGCAATCAGCCCCAGCATTTT. Encoded protein: CASSSPDRGFRNQPQHF.

This clone has just a few counts. The chain combines TRBV4-2 with TRBJ2-7; D remains ambiguous. CDR3 length: 12 residues. Germline CDR1 reads LGHNA; CDR2 reads YNFKEQ. The germline V and J ends were trimmed by 4 bases and 7 bases, with 11 bases remaining between them. Here the CDR3 reads CASSPNLDEQYF. In nucleotides, the CDR3 is TGTGCCAGCAGCCCCAACCTTGATGAGCAGTACTTC.

The V and J genes are TRBV7-9 and TRBJ2-2; the D is unclear. V was shortened by 1 base and J by 0 bases, with 6 bases between the two germline ends. CDR1 is SEHNR and CDR2 is FQNEAQ in the germline V gene (reference sequence). The CDR3 contains 15 residues. The CDR3 region has the DNA TGTGCCAGCAGCTTAGGCAGGACGAACACCGGGGAGCTGTTTTTT. Protein: CASSLGRTNTGELFF.

The chain recombines TRBV4-3 with TRBJ2-1, with TRBD2 identical over 11 bases. J was trimmed by 4 bases and V by 4 bases; bases with no gene match: 15. CDR1 and CDR2 (germline): LGHNA, YSLEER. The CDR3 sequence is 19 residues long. The CDR3 is CASSPRLAGPRGPYNEQFF. The DNA of the CDR3 is TGCGCCAGCAGCCCGCGACTAGCGGGACCTCGGGGGCCTTACAATGAGCAGTTCTTC.

This chain joins TRBV11-2 and TRBJ2-1; no clear D. Germline lookup yields CDR1 SGHAT and CDR2 FQNNGV. V shed 5 bases and J shed 9 bases, with 8 bases lying between them. This CDR3 comprises 11 residues. The CDR3 region has the DNA TGTGCCAGCAGCATACAGCTTGAGCAGTTCTTC. As protein: CASSIQLEQFF.